This T cell receptor (beta chain) was captured in a study of CD8 T cells in ankylosing spondylitis. On this clonotype: Its antigen is unidentified. The junction differs from germline at one of its ends, possibly a read error.

TCRdb redid the calling of the 5' RACE reads with MiXCR, one entry per CDR3 protein. The sample shows 450,000 to 550,000 distinct CDR3 sequences, less than 6% of them seen only once. Germline assignment: CDR1 LNHDA and CDR2 SQIVND (reference sequence). The CDR3 consists of 14 residues. The study's findings and limits: Seemingly distinctive of ankylosing spondylitis blood was a TCR beta motif formed by eight highly homologous variants. Clones tied to disease were said to be significantly enriched in matched ankylosing spondylitis synovial fluid.

The sequence was obtained from a male donor with ankylosing spondylitis. The sequenced sample was blood, either unsorted or a sorted T cell fraction (not recorded which). The chain couples TRBV19 to TRBJ2-1; D may be TRBD2 (6 bases). In DNA form, the CDR3 reads TGTGCCAGTAGAATAGCGGACTTCTACAATGAGCAGTTCTTC. As protein: CASRIADFYNEQFF.